Described below is a single T cell receptor (beta chain) sequence and its context. This entry comes from a study of blood T cell repertoires in COVID-19. Study-level background: Acute and convalescent COVID-19 samples came from the United States, Italy and Spain. The cDNA or gDNA used as material had been derived from T cells, B-cell-depleted T cells, or PBMCs.

Per the original methods: Cell counts per sample came from amplifying reference gene primers. Sequencing used immunoSEQ multiplex PCR; TCRdb keeps in-frame clones, though not all of them. V and J calls and clone size are those listed in that table; D and trimming were worked out from the DNA. This table holds about 14,000 clones, over 75% found once. The germline gives CDR1 SGDLS, CDR2 YYNGEE. CDR3 length: 15 amino acids. V shed 5 bases and J shed 3 bases, with 15 bases lying between them. The source material was peripheral blood. The receptor was derived from a man in his fifties with active COVID-19. The rearrangement joins TRBV9 to TRBJ1-5; the D gene is possibly TRBD1 (5 bases). CDR3 loop: CASSVGGMNNQPQHF. The CDR3 nucleotides are TGTGCCAGCAGTGTCGGGGGTATGAACAATCAGCCCCAGCATTTT.